The 23 T cell receptor beta chains given below trace back to one sample, sequenced in a study of shared clonotypes between healthy human individuals. Clones were read by immunoSEQ multiplex PCR, and TCRdb kept only the in-frame ones, dropping some. The sample carries around 550,000 clones, 95% recorded once. Positively selected for CCR7, the CD45RO-negative cells used as naive CD8 cells excluded terminally differentiated effector memory CD45RA+ cells. What was sequenced was naive CD8+ T cells sorted from blood. The receptors stem from a woman aged 25-40 years in good health.

J is TRBJ1-4 and V is TRBV2; the D is unclear. The V end lost 4 bases, the J end lost 0 bases, and 9 bases lay between the germline ends. Germline CDR1 reads SNHLY; CDR2 reads FYNNEI. The CDR3 has 15 residues. The chain's CDR3 is CASSVSSTTNEKLFF. In DNA form, the CDR3 reads TGTGCCAGCAGTGTCTCATCCACAACTAATGAAAAACTGTTTTTT.

V usage is TRBV27 and J usage is TRBJ1-5, with D maybe TRBD1 (6 bases). The germline V gene has CDR1 MNHEY and CDR2 SMNVEV (reference sequence). Trimming stripped 5 bases from V and 4 bases from J, with 12 bases between. The length of the CDR3 is 14 residues. CDR3 sequence reads: CASSRQGPNQPQHF. The CDR3 nucleotides read TGTGCCAGCAGTCGCCAGGGGCCTAATCAGCCCCAGCATTTT.

The chain's CDR3 is CASSFNAHGAGSTDTQYF. Written as DNA, the CDR3 is TGTGCCAGCAGCTTTAACGCTCACGGGGCCGGAAGCACAGATACGCAGTATTTT. V and J are TRBV28 and TRBJ2-3, with D perhaps matching TRBD1 or TRBD2 (5 bases each). The V end was cut by 6 bases, the J end by 0 bases, with 22 bases between. From germline, CDR1 is MDHEN and CDR2 SYDVKM. The length of the CDR3 is 18 residues.

The chain combines TRBV27 with TRBJ2-3; D unclear. V lost 4 bases and J lost 5, with 25 bases in between. Germline V CDR1 and CDR2: MNHEY, SMNVEV (reference sequence). The length of the CDR3 is 18 residues. CDR3 amino acids: CASSSTARLISLGDTQYF. For the CDR3, the DNA is TGTGCCAGCAGTTCAACAGCTCGACTGATCTCTCTTGGAGATACGCAGTATTTT.

DNA for the CDR3: TGCGCCAGCAGCACCAACACCTACAATGAGCAGTTCTTC. Its translation: CASSTNTYNEQFF. The rearrangement uses TRBV5-1 and TRBJ2-1, with no clear D. Germline V gene data show CDR1 as SGHRS and CDR2 as YFSETQ. Trimming took off 4 bases at V and 2 bases at J, with 7 bases between the two ends. This CDR3 has 13 amino acids.

The V and J genes are TRBV30 and TRBJ2-1; TRBD1 aligns across 7 bases. The V segment lost 1 base and the J segment 16 bases; nucleotides outside the gene matches: 7. Germline V lookup: CDR1 GTSNPN, CDR2 SVGIG (reference sequence). The CDR3 loop spans 11 amino acids. Here the CDR3 DNA reads TGTGCCTGGAGTGAAGGGACAGACTCCTTCTTC. This gives the protein CAWSEGTDSFF. The whole variable domain, filled in from reference TRBV30 and TRBJ2-1, reads SQTIHQWPATLVQPVGSPLSLECTVEGTSNPNLYWYRQAAGRGLQLLFYSVGIGQISSEVPQNLSASRPQDRQFILSSKKLLLSDSGFYLCAWSEGTDSFFGPGTRLTVL.

The chain joins TRBV7-9 to TRBJ2-5; 7 bases agree with TRBD2. The J call is doubtful: the DNA matches TRBJ2-7 better. Germline lookup yields CDR1 SEHNR and CDR2 FQNEAQ (reference sequence). The CDR3 has 14 residues. CDR3 region: CASSFGGRHDEQYF. The CDR3 nucleotides are TGTGCCAGCAGCTTTGGCGGGAGACACGACGAGCAGTACTTC.

The rearrangement joins TRBV11-3 to TRBJ2-7; D is ambiguous. The CDR3 has 15 amino acids. Trimming shortened V by 0 bases and J by 7 bases, and 16 bases separated the two germline ends. Germline CDR1 SGHNT, CDR2 YENEEA. The CDR3 spells CASSLDGMGLVEQYF. The CDR3 DNA reads TGTGCCAGCAGCTTAGACGGTATGGGGTTGGTTGAGCAGTACTTC.

This chain uses TRBV27 with TRBJ2-5; the match to TRBD2 covers 10 bases. The end of the DNA aligns better with TRBJ2-7, so the J call may be wrong. The length of the CDR3 is 13 residues. Per germline, CDR1 MNHEY and CDR2 SMNVEV (reference sequence). Here the CDR3 DNA reads TGTGCCAGCGGTATAGCGGGAGGATCCGAGCAGTACTTC. It is translated as CASGIAGGSEQYF.

The chain recombines TRBV5-1 with TRBJ2-3; 12 nucleotides align to TRBD2. The CDR3 totals 13 residues. Losses at the gene ends were 9 bases for V and 5 bases for J; bases not matched to a gene: 4. The V gene's germline CDR1 is SGHRS and CDR2 YFSETQ. Written as DNA, the CDR3 is TGCGCCACCGGACTAGCGGGAAAAGATACGCAGTATTTT. Translating it yields CATGLAGKDTQYF.

This rearrangement joins TRBV19 to TRBJ2-3; D ambiguous. V was trimmed by 3 bases and J by 3 bases, leaving 4 bases between them. The length of the CDR3 is 12 residues. Per the germline V gene, CDR1 is LNHDA and CDR2 is SQIVND (reference sequence). The CDR3 sequence: CASSMRTDTQYF. CDR3 DNA sequence: TGTGCCAGTAGTATGAGGACAGATACGCAGTATTTT. Full variable domain (remainder filled in from reference TRBV19 and TRBJ2-3): DGGITQSPKYLFRKEGQNVTLSCEQNLNHDAMYWYRQDPGQGLRLIYYSQIVNDFQKGDIAEGYSVSREKKESFPLTVTSAQKNPTAFYLCASSMRTDTQYFGPGTRLTVL.

This chain uses TRBV6-1 with TRBJ2-7; a weak D match, TRBD2 (6 bases). The CDR3 has 14 amino acids. Germline CDR1 and CDR2: MNHNS and SASEGT. Deletions cut 6 bases from V and 4 bases from J, with 16 bases between. CDR3 sequence (DNA): TGTGCCAGCAGGGACTATCCGCCTACTTACGAGCAGTACTTC. This codes for CASRDYPPTYEQYF.

Only one count was recorded for this clone. This chain links TRBV28 with TRBJ2-7; 7 nucleotides match TRBD1. V lost 6 bases to trimming and J lost 2 bases; unmatched junction nucleotides: 10. The CDR3 is 15 residues long. The germline gives CDR1 MDHEN, CDR2 SYDVKM. CDR3 sequence: CASRLNRGNTYEQYF. The CDR3 bases are TGTGCCAGCAGACTGAACAGGGGTAATACCTACGAGCAGTACTTC.

V usage is TRBV7-6 and J usage is TRBJ2-7; TRBD1 matches at 9 bases. With 5 bases clipped from V and 2 bases from J, the junction kept 10 bases outside the gene matches. Germline-derived CDR1 and CDR2 are SGHVS and FNYEAQ. CDR3 size: 16 residues. CDR3 protein: CASSPQTRTGAYEQYF. The CDR3 nucleotides are TGTGCCAGCAGCCCACAAACCCGGACAGGGGCCTACGAGCAGTACTTC.

The V and J genes are TRBV6-6 and TRBJ2-7, with D maybe TRBD2 (6 bases). Germline V gene lookup returns CDR1 MNHNY and CDR2 SVGAGI (reference sequence). The length of the CDR3 is 15 residues. V lost 6 bases and J 2 bases, leaving 17 bases between the germline ends. CDR3 coding DNA: TGTGCCAGCAGCACCGGGGCTAGCGAGACCTACGAGCAGTACTTC. It specifies CASSTGASETYEQYF.

This CDR3 reads CASSGTSGNSYEQYF. In DNA form, the CDR3 reads TGTGCCAGTAGTGGGACTAGCGGGAACTCCTACGAGCAGTACTTC. The genes are TRBV19 and TRBJ2-7; 13 bases fit TRBD2. The CDR3 extends over 15 amino acids. V shed 5 bases and J 0 bases; nucleotides not matched to a gene: 1. Germline loops: CDR1 LNHDA, CDR2 SQIVND (reference sequence).

This clone occurred a few times. The chain recombines TRBV4-2 with TRBJ1-2, with D uncertain. The germline CDR1 and CDR2 sequences are LGHNA and YNFKEQ. This CDR3 has 15 amino acids. V lost 0 bases, J lost 8 bases, and 16 bases lay in between. The CDR3 loop is CASSQEGTPKVGYTF. As DNA, the CDR3 is TGTGCCAGCAGCCAAGAGGGTACGCCAAAGGTGGGCTACACCTTC.

This clone is a singleton in its sample. The V call is TRBV7-9, the J call TRBJ2-2, with TRBD2 identical over 9 bases. The length of the CDR3 is 17 residues. After removal of 3 bases from V and 4 bases from J, the junction contained 9 bases not matched to a gene. Per the germline V gene, CDR1 is SEHNR and CDR2 is FQNEAQ (reference sequence). Here the CDR3 DNA reads TGTGCCAGCAGCTTTCGCCGGACTAGCGAGTCCACCGGGGAGCTGTTTTTT. It codes for CASSFRRTSESTGELFF.

This clone was detected only once. This sequence joins TRBV27 and TRBJ2-7; 7 positions agree with TRBD2. CDR3 size: 16 residues. Germline V gene sequence: CDR1 MNHEY, CDR2 SMNVEV (reference sequence). V was clipped by 0 bases and J by 3 bases; unmatched bases: 8. CDR3 sequence (DNA): TGTGCCAGCAGTTTATCCCCCGCTAGCGGCATCTACGAGCAGTACTTC. Translating it yields CASSLSPASGIYEQYF.

The chain has TRBV27 and TRBJ1-2, with 8 bases that match TRBD1. V was clipped by 3 bases and J by 1 base; unmatched bases: 10. This CDR3 region has 17 residues. The germline gives CDR1 MNHEY, CDR2 SMNVEV (reference sequence). The CDR3 coding sequence is TGTGCCAGCAGTTTTCTTTGGCAGGACAGGGATAACTATGGCTACACCTTC. Its translation is CASSFLWQDRDNYGYTF.

The chain links TRBV6-1 to TRBJ2-7; 12 bases are shared with TRBD2. Germline lookup yields CDR1 MNHNS and CDR2 SASEGT. The CDR3 is 18 amino acids. The J segment lost 0 bases and the V segment lost 2 bases, leaving 8 bases of the junction unmatched. This CDR3 is CASSEYIGTSGFSYEQYF. In DNA, the CDR3 is TGTGCCAGCAGTGAATATATAGGGACTAGCGGGTTCTCCTACGAGCAGTACTTC.

In DNA form, the CDR3 reads TGTGCCAGCAGCCCGTATTGGAGCGCAAACGCATCCTACGAGCAGTACTTC. Its protein product is CASSPYWSANASYEQYF. The chain employs TRBV11-2 and TRBJ2-7; no clear D. Germline V gene lookup returns CDR1 SGHAT and CDR2 FQNNGV. The V gene lost 5 bases and the J gene lost 1 base, with 21 bases spanning the gap. The CDR3 length is 17 residues.

Concerning this clone: In the same sample, other DNA sequences code for this CDR3. The chain couples TRBV4-2 to TRBJ1-2; no reliable D call. Trimming left V 1 base short and J 2 bases short, with 8 bases between. CDR1 is LGHNA, CDR2 YNFKEQ, per germline. The CDR3 extends over 14 amino acids. As DNA, the CDR3 is TGTGCCAGCAGCCAAGGTGGCGGGAACTATGGCTACACCTTC. Residues: CASSQGGGNYGYTF.